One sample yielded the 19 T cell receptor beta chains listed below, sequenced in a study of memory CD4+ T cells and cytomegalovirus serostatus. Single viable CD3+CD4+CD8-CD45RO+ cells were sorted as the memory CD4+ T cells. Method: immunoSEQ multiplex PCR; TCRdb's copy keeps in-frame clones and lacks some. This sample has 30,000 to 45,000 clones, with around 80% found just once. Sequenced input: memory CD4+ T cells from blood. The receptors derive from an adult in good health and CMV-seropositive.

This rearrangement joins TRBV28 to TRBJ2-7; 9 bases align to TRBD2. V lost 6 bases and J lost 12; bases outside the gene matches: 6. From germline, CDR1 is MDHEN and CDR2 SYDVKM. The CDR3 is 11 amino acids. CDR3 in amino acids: CASRGRGGAYF. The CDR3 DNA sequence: TGTGCCAGCAGGGGACGCGGGGGGGCGTACTTC.

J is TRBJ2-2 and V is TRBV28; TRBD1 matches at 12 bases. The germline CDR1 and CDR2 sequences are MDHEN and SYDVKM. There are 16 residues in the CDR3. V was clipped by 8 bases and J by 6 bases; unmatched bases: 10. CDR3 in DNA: TGTGCCAGCTCGCCCGGGACAGGGGGCATAGCCGGGGAGCTGTTTTTT. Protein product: CASSPGTGGIAGELFF.

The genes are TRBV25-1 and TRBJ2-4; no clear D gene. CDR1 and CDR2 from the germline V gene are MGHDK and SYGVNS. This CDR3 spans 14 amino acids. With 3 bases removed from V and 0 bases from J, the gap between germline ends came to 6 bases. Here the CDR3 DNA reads TGTGCCAGCAGTGATGTGGGAGCCAAAAACATTCAGTACTTC. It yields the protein CASSDVGAKNIQYF.

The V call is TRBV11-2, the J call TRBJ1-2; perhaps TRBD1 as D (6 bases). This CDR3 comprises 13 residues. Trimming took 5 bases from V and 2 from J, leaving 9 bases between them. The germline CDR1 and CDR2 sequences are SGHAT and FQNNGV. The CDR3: CASSEDRNYGYTF. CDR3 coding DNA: TGTGCCAGCAGCGAGGACAGAAACTATGGCTACACCTTC.

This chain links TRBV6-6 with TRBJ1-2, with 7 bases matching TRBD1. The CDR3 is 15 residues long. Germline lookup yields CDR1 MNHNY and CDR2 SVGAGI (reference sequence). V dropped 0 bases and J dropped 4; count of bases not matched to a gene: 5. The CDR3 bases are TGTGCCAGCAGTTACTCCCCAAGACAGGGCTATGGCTACACCTTC. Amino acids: CASSYSPRQGYGYTF.

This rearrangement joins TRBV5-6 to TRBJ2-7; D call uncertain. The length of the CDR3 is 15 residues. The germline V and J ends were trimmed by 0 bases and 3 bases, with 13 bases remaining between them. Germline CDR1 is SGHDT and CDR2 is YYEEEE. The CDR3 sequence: CASSLAVGTVYEQYF. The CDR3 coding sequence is TGTGCCAGCAGCTTGGCGGTTGGCACGGTCTACGAGCAGTACTTC.

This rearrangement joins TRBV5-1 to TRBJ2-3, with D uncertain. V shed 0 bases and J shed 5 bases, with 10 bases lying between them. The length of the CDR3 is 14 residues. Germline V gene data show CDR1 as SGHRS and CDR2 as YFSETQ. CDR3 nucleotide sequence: TGCGCCAGCAGCTTGGCGCCAGCCCAAGATACGCAGTATTTT. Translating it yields CASSLAPAQDTQYF.

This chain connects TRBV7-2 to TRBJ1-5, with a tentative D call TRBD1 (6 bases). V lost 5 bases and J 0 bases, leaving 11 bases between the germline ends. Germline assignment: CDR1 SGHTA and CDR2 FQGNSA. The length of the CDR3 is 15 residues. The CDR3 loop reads CASSPTGLSNQPQHF. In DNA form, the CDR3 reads TGTGCCAGCAGCCCGACAGGACTTAGCAATCAGCCCCAGCATTTT.

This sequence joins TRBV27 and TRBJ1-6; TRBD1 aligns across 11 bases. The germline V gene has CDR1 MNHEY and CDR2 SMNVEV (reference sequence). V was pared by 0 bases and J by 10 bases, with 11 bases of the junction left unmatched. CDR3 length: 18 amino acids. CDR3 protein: CASSLSGGTGGPRSPLHF. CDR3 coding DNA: TGTGCCAGCAGTTTATCCGGGGGGACAGGGGGACCCAGGTCACCCCTCCACTTT.

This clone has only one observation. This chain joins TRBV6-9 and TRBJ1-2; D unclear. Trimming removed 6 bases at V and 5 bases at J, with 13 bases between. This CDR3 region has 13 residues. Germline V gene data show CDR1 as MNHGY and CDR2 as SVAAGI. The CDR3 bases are TGTGCCAGCAGGGCTTTTACGGGTTATGGCTACACCTTC. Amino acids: CASRAFTGYGYTF.

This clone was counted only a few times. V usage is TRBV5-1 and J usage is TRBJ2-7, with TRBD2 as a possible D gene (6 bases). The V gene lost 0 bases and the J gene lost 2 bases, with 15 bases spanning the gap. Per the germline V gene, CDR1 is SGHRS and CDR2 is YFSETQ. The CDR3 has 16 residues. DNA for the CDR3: TGCGCCAGCAGCTTGGACGGGGTGCTAGCGACCTACGAGCAGTACTTC. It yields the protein CASSLDGVLATYEQYF.

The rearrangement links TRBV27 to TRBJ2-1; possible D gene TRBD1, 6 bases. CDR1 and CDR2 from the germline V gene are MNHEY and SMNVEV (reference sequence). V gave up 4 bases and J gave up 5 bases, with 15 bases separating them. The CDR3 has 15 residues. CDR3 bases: TGTGCCAGCAGTTCCCTGGACAGAATCGACAATGAGCAGTTCTTC. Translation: CASSSLDRIDNEQFF.

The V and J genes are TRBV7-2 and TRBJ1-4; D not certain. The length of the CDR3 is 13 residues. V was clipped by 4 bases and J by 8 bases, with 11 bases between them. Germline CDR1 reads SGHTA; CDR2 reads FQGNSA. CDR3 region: CASSSGVEEKLFF. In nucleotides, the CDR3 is TGTGCCAGCAGCTCGGGAGTGGAGGAAAAACTGTTTTTT.

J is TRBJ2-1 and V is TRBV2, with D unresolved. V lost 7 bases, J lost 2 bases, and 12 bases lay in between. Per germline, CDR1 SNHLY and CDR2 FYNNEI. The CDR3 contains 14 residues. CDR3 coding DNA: TGTGCCAGCACTCCCCGTAGAACCTACAATGAGCAGTTCTTC. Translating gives CASTPRRTYNEQFF. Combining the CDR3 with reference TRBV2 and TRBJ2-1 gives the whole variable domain EPEVTQTPSHQVTQMGQEVILRCVPISNHLYFYWYRQILGQKVEFLVSFYNNEISEKSEIFDDQFSVERPDGSNFTLKIRSTKLEDSAMYFCASTPRRTYNEQFFGPGTRLTVL.

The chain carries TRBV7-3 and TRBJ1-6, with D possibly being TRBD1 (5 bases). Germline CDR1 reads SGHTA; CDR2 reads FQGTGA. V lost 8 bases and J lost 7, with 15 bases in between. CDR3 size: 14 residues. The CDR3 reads CASGLGTENSPLHF. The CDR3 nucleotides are TGTGCCAGCGGACTTGGGACGGAGAATTCACCCCTCCACTTT. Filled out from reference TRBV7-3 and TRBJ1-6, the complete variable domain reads GAGVSQTPSNKVTEKGKYVELRCDPISGHTALYWYRQSLGQGPEFLIYFQGTGAADDSGLPNDRFFAVRPEGSVSTLKIQRTERGDSAVYLCASGLGTENSPLHFGNGTRLTVT.

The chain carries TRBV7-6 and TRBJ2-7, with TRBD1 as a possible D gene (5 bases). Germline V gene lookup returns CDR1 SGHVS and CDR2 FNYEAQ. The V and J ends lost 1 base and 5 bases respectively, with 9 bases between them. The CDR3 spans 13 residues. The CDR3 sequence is CASSLVARDEQYF. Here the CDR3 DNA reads TGTGCCAGCAGCTTAGTAGCCAGGGACGAGCAGTACTTC.

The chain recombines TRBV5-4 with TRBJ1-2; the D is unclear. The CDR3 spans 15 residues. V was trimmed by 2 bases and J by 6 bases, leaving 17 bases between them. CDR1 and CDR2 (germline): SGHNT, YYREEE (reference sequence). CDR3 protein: CASSLIPDLKNGYTF. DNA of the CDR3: TGTGCCAGCAGCTTAATTCCGGACTTGAAGAATGGCTACACCTTC.

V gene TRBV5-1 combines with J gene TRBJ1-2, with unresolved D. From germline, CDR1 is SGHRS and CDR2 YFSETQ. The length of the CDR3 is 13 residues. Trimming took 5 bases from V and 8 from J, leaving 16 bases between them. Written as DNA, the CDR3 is TGCGCCAGCAGTCGAGACCTCAGCTGGGGCTACACCTTC. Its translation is CASSRDLSWGYTF.

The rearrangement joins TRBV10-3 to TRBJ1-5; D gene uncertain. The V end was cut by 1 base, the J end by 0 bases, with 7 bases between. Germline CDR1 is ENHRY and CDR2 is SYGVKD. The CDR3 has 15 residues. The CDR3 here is CAISEFETSNQPQHF. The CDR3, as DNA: TGTGCCATCAGTGAGTTTGAGACTAGCAATCAGCCCCAGCATTTT.